These 27 T cell receptor beta chains originate from one sample sequenced in a study of blood T cell repertoires in COVID-19. Only in-frame clones appear in the TCRdb table, and some are missing; sequencing was by immunoSEQ multiplex PCR. Found here are 150,000 or so clones, 85% to 90% of them singletons; the top ten hold about 7%. Sequencing was done on a sample of peripheral blood. These receptors originate from a man in his fifties or sixties with active or convalescent COVID-19.

In its sample, this clone was seen once. V usage is TRBV14 and J usage is TRBJ2-1; no firm D call. The CDR3 length is 12 residues. V lost 0 bases to trimming and J lost 8 bases, with 5 bases between them. Germline CDR1 reads SGHDN; CDR2 reads FVKESK. The CDR3 here is CASSQDRYEQFF. CDR3 sequence (DNA): TGTGCCAGCAGCCAAGATCGGTATGAGCAGTTCTTC.

The chain is built from TRBV7-9 and TRBJ1-1; no definite D call. The ends were cut back, 0 bases at V and 6 bases at J, with 8 bases in the middle. The CDR3 extends over 13 amino acids. The germline gives CDR1 SEHNR, CDR2 FQNEAQ (reference sequence). DNA of the CDR3: TGTGCCAGCAGCTTAGCGATAAGCGCTGAAGCTTTCTTT. Its protein is CASSLAISAEAFF. Together with reference TRBV7-9 and TRBJ1-1, the CDR3 gives the full variable domain: DTGVSQNPRHKITKRGQNVTFRCDPISEHNRLYWYRQTLGQGPEFLTYFQNEAQLEKSRLLSDRFSAERPKGSFSTLEIQRTEQGDSAMYLCASSLAISAEAFFGQGTRLTVV.

The rearrangement joins TRBV25-1 to TRBJ2-1; possibly TRBD1 for D (5 bases). The ends were cut back, 5 bases at V and 0 bases at J, with 14 bases in the middle. Germline CDR1 MGHDK, CDR2 SYGVNS. The CDR3 runs 16 residues. As DNA, the CDR3 is TGTGCCAGCAGTATGAGGACATACATCTCCTACAATGAGCAGTTCTTC. This gives the protein CASSMRTYISYNEQFF. Based on the CDR3 plus reference TRBV25-1 and TRBJ2-1, the full variable domain is EADIYQTPRYLVIGTGKKITLECSQTMGHDKMYWYQQDPGMELHLIHYSYGVNSTEKGDLSSESTVSRIRTEHFPLTLESARPSHTSQYLCASSMRTYISYNEQFFGPGTRLTVL.

V is TRBV15 and J is TRBJ2-2; D might be TRBD1 (6 bases). The V and J ends lost 3 bases and 6 bases respectively, with 11 bases between them. Germline V gene data show CDR1 as LNHNV and CDR2 as YYDKDF (reference sequence). The CDR3 runs to 14 residues. The CDR3: CATSRNRVSGELFF. The CDR3 DNA follows: TGTGCCACCAGCAGGAACAGGGTATCCGGGGAGCTGTTTTTT.

The chain couples TRBV7-3 to TRBJ2-7, with 9 bases identical to TRBD2. The junction had 10 bases not matched to a gene; V was cut back by 2 bases and J by 5 bases. The CDR3 length is 16 residues. The germline V gene has CDR1 SGHTA and CDR2 FQGTGA. The CDR3 DNA reads TGTGCCAGCAGCTTATTTGAGCGGGGGGCTACGGACGAGCAGTACTTC. This sequence encodes CASSLFERGATDEQYF.

V and J are TRBV4-3 and TRBJ1-3; a possible D gene is TRBD1 (6 bases). Germline CDR1 and CDR2: LGHNA and YSLEER. This CDR3 contains 19 residues. Trimming removed 0 bases from V and 4 bases from J, with 22 bases in between. The CDR3 reads CASSQDGTHRAGRGNTIYF. For the CDR3, the DNA is TGCGCCAGCAGCCAAGATGGGACCCACAGGGCTGGTAGGGGAAACACCATATATTTT.

This clone was recorded a few times. V gene TRBV30 combines with J gene TRBJ1-1; D is undetermined. CDR3 length equals 16 residues. From germline, CDR1 is GTSNPN and CDR2 SVGIG (reference sequence). V was trimmed by 0 bases and J by 0 bases, leaving 14 bases between them. The CDR3 DNA follows: TGTGCCTGGAGTGTCTTGGGCAAAGGCATGAACACTGAAGCTTTCTTT. This encodes CAWSVLGKGMNTEAFF.

The table lists this clone with a count of one. The chain combines TRBV11-3 with TRBJ2-3; 10 nucleotides line up with TRBD2. The trim removed 5 bases at V and 5 bases at J, leaving 13 bases unmatched. This CDR3 contains 17 residues. Germline loops: CDR1 SGHNT, CDR2 YENEEA. CDR3 nucleotide sequence: TGTGCCAGCAGCACCCGGACTAGCGGAACGTGGGGAGATACGCAGTATTTT. Translated: CASSTRTSGTWGDTQYF. Variable domain in full (rest from reference TRBV11-3 and TRBJ2-3): EAGVVQSPRYKIIEKKQPVAFWCNPISGHNTLYWYLQNLGQGPELLIRYENEEAVDDSQLPKDRFSAERLKGVDSTLKIQPAELGDSAVYLCASSTRTSGTWGDTQYFGPGTRLTVL.

This clone was seen more than once but under ten times. The CDR3 DNA sequence: TGTGCCACAGCACAGGTCCGGCACACTGAAGCTTTCTTT. This encodes CATAQVRHTEAFF. This chain connects TRBV28 to TRBJ1-1; tentatively, D is TRBD1 (5 bases). Trimming cost V 10 bases and J 3 bases, with 15 bases left between them. CDR1 is MDHEN, CDR2 SYDVKM, per germline. This CDR3 comprises 13 residues.

The chain employs TRBV24-1 and TRBJ1-2; 7 positions agree with TRBD1. V was clipped by 5 bases and J by 2 bases; unmatched bases: 13. Germline CDR1 and CDR2: KGHDR and SFDVKD. There are 17 residues in the CDR3. Here the CDR3 reads CATSARIGGGDNYGYTF. The CDR3 DNA is TGTGCCACCAGTGCTAGAATCGGAGGGGGCGACAACTATGGCTACACCTTC.

The V gene is TRBV18, the J gene TRBJ2-7, with 7 bases lining up with TRBD2. The junction had 3 bases not matched to a gene; V was cut back by 2 bases and J by 2 bases. CDR1 KGHSH and CDR2 LQKENI come from the germline V gene. This CDR3 is built from 14 residues. In DNA, the CDR3 is TGTGCCAGCTCACCAAGGGAGGGGCCCTACGAGCAGTACTTC. It is translated as CASSPREGPYEQYF.

This chain connects TRBV20-1 to TRBJ2-7, with TRBD2 identical over 10 bases. The CDR3 length is 14 residues. Germline V gene data show CDR1 as DFQATT and CDR2 as SNEGSKA (reference sequence). The ends lost 3 bases at V and 5 bases at J; junction bases unmatched: 7. The CDR3, as DNA: TGCAGTGCTAGTCTACTAGCGGGAATCCACGAGCAGTACTTC. Translated, it gives CSASLLAGIHEQYF.

This chain uses TRBV5-1 with TRBJ2-3; 16 bases align to TRBD2. The CDR3 has 18 residues. Germline CDR1 is SGHRS and CDR2 is YFSETQ. Germline trimming cut 4 bases from V and 2 bases from J; bases unmatched to any gene: 7. CDR3 loop: CASSRPGTSGGVTDTQYF. The CDR3, as DNA: TGCGCCAGCAGCAGGCCCGGGACTAGCGGGGGGGTCACAGATACGCAGTATTTT.

The V gene is TRBV6-2 or TRBV6-3, the J gene TRBJ1-3, with D hard to call. V lost 4 bases, J lost 4 bases, and 11 bases lay in between. Germline assignment: CDR1 MNHEY and CDR2 SVGEGT. This CDR3 contains 14 residues. CDR3 amino acids: CASSFHRSGNTIYF. CDR3 bases: TGTGCCAGCAGTTTCCACAGATCCGGAAACACCATATATTTT.

The rearrangement uses TRBV4-3 and TRBJ2-7; 9 positions match TRBD1. The CDR3 covers 14 residues. With V trimmed by 4 bases and J by 3 bases, 4 bases remained unmatched. The germline CDR1 and CDR2 sequences are LGHNA and YSLEER. CDR3 in amino acids: CASSPGTGNYEQYF. CDR3 bases: TGCGCCAGCAGCCCGGGGACAGGGAACTACGAGCAGTACTTC.

This rearrangement joins TRBV12-3 or TRBV12-4 to TRBJ2-1; D uncertain. V dropped 3 bases and J dropped 9 bases, with 12 bases sitting between them. The CDR3 contains 13 residues. CDR3 amino acids: CASSLSRSGEQFF. CDR3 nucleotides: TGTGCCAGCAGTTTGAGTAGATCGGGTGAGCAGTTCTTC.

This chain uses TRBV3-1 (or the pseudogene TRBV3-2) with TRBJ1-5; D gene ambiguous. CDR1 is LGHDT, CDR2 YNNKEL, per germline (reference sequence). The CDR3 length is 15 residues. V lost 1 base and J lost 7, with 14 bases in between. CDR3 amino acids: CASSQGARGNQPQHF. CDR3 in DNA: TGTGCCAGCAGCCAAGGGGCCCGCGGGAACCAGCCCCAGCATTTT.

CDR3 protein: CATSNPRNTEAFF. Written as DNA, the CDR3 is TGTGCCACCAGTAACCCCAGGAACACTGAAGCTTTCTTT. The J gene is TRBJ1-1, the V gene TRBV24-1; D is uncertain. The CDR3 has 13 residues. The germline V gene encodes CDR1 KGHDR and CDR2 SFDVKD. Trimming cost V 6 bases and J 1 base, with 8 bases left between them.

This clone showed up just a few times. The chain employs TRBV5-4 and TRBJ2-5; 9 nucleotides agree with TRBD1. Trimming at V came to 4 bases and at J to 3 bases, leaving 4 bases not matched to a gene. Per the germline V gene, CDR1 is SGHNT and CDR2 is YYREEE (reference sequence). The CDR3 runs to 14 residues. CDR3 coding DNA: TGTGCCAGCAGCCACCGGGACAGGGAAGAGACCCAGTACTTC. Translation gives CASSHRDREETQYF. The whole variable domain, filled in from reference TRBV5-4 and TRBJ2-5, reads ETGVTQSPTHLIKTRGQQVTLRCSSQSGHNTVSWYQQALGQGPQFIFQYYREEENGRGNFPPRFSGLQFPNYSSELNVNALELDDSALYLCASSHRDREETQYFGPGTRLLVL.

The chain couples TRBV4-3 to TRBJ1-2; 7 bases agree with TRBD1. Germline trimming cut 1 base from V and 6 bases from J; bases unmatched to any gene: 5. Germline V gene data show CDR1 as LGHNA and CDR2 as YSLEER. The CDR3 runs to 14 residues. CDR3 amino acids: CASSQGTQGDGYTF. DNA for the CDR3: TGCGCCAGCAGCCAAGGTACGCAGGGGGATGGCTACACCTTC.

The rearrangement joins TRBV4-3 to TRBJ1-6; 10 bases agree with TRBD1. Losses at the gene ends were 1 base for V and 7 bases for J; bases not matched to a gene: 4. The CDR3 length is 16 residues. Germline V gene lookup returns CDR1 LGHNA and CDR2 YSLEER. This CDR3 is CASSQVLTGGNSPLHF. The CDR3 region has the DNA TGCGCCAGCAGCCAAGTCCTGACAGGGGGCAATTCACCCCTCCACTTT.

The chain links TRBV4-1 to TRBJ2-5; possible D gene TRBD1, 5 bases. The CDR3 totals 16 residues. Germline V gene lookup returns CDR1 MGHRA and CDR2 YSYEKL. The V end was cut by 1 base, the J end by 3 bases, with 15 bases between. The CDR3 DNA sequence: TGCGCCAGCAGCCAAGTTCCTGGTTCAGGGAAAGAGACCCAGTACTTC. As protein: CASSQVPGSGKETQYF.

This clone was recorded only once. The genes are TRBV19 and TRBJ1-6; TRBD1 matches at 9 bases. V gave up 4 bases and J gave up 6 bases; unmatched junction bases: 13. Germline V gene lookup returns CDR1 LNHDA and CDR2 SQIVND (reference sequence). The CDR3 has 18 residues. CDR3 in DNA: TGTGCCAGTAGTAACCGTCCCGGGACAGGGTTCGCTAATTCACCCCTCCACTTT. It specifies CASSNRPGTGFANSPLHF.

The sample holds a few counts of this clone. The rearrangement joins TRBV5-6 to TRBJ2-3, with no clear D. Germline V gene data show CDR1 as SGHDT and CDR2 as YYEEEE. Between the trimmed V and J ends, which lost 4 bases and 4 bases, there was a span of 13 bases. This CDR3 is built from 14 residues. CDR3 region: CASSGPPTPDTQYF. CDR3 nucleotides: TGTGCCAGCAGCGGGCCTCCGACCCCAGATACGCAGTATTTT.

The J gene is TRBJ2-7, the V gene TRBV4-1; 8 bases align to TRBD2. The CDR3 has 17 residues. Germline-derived CDR1 and CDR2 are MGHRA and YSYEKL. V trimming: 2 bases; J trimming: 3 bases; junction bases outside the gene matches: 12. The CDR3 is CASSQSNRAGVFYEQYF. CDR3 nucleotides: TGCGCCAGCAGCCAAAGTAATAGAGCGGGAGTTTTCTACGAGCAGTACTTC.

The CDR3 sequence is CASSMRGAGTGELFF. CDR3 coding DNA: TGTGCCAGCAGCATGCGGGGGGCGGGCACCGGGGAGCTGTTTTTT. The J gene is TRBJ2-2, the V gene TRBV5-6; the match to TRBD2 covers 8 bases. CDR3 length: 15 amino acids. CDR1 SGHDT and CDR2 YYEEEE come from the germline V gene. J gave up 4 bases and V 4 bases, and 6 bases lay outside the gene matches.

The chain is built from TRBV7-9 and TRBJ1-1; D call uncertain. The CDR3 runs 13 residues. V shed 5 bases and J shed 0 bases, with 7 bases lying between them. Per germline, CDR1 SEHNR and CDR2 FQNEAQ (reference sequence). CDR3 region: CASSQQMNTEAFF. Written as DNA, the CDR3 is TGTGCCAGCAGCCAACAGATGAACACTGAAGCTTTCTTT.